This T cell receptor beta chain was documented in a study of blood T cell repertoires in COVID-19. V trimming: 1 base; J trimming: 0 bases; junction bases outside the gene matches: 5. CDR1 is SQVTM and CDR2 is ANQGSEA in the germline V gene. The CDR3 consists of 16 residues. The table came from immunoSEQ multiplex PCR; TCRdb's copy has only in-frame clones and leaves some out. The table has a few hundred thousand clones, less than 85% seen once. The sequencing sample was made of peripheral blood. The chain combines TRBV29-1 with TRBJ1-2, with TRBD1 matching over 10 bases. This sequence originates from a woman between 18 and 29 years old with acute or convalescent COVID-19. This chain's CDR3 is CSVEALDRGANYGYTF. CDR3 nucleotides: TGCAGCGTTGAAGCCCTGGACAGGGGGGCTAACTATGGCTACACCTTC.